The 26 T cell receptor beta chains reported below all come from one sample, sequenced in a study of control samples from healthy donors and cancer patients. Data came from immunoSEQ multiplex PCR; TCRdb stores just in-frame clones and leaves some out. The table has about 110,000 clones, 85% to 90% seen once. Material for sequencing was PBMCs. Every receptor here comes from a woman aged 55-70 years with lung cancer.

The rearrangement joins TRBV7-9 to TRBJ1-5; TRBD1 is a possible D gene (5 bases). This CDR3 is built from 14 residues. V lost 1 base and J 7 bases, leaving 11 bases between the germline ends. Germline V gene data show CDR1 as SEHNR and CDR2 as FQNEAQ (reference sequence). The CDR3 reads CASSLDQGTQPQHF. CDR3 sequence (DNA): TGTGCCAGCAGCTTAGATCAGGGTACCCAGCCCCAGCATTTT. The whole variable domain, filled in from reference TRBV7-9 and TRBJ1-5, reads DTGVSQNPRHKITKRGQNVTFRCDPISEHNRLYWYRQTLGQGPEFLTYFQNEAQLEKSRLLSDRFSAERPKGSFSTLEIQRTEQGDSAMYLCASSLDQGTQPQHFGDGTRLSIL.

About this clone itself: This sample includes further DNA sequences coding for the same CDR3. This chain links TRBV7-9 with TRBJ1-1, with D possibly being TRBD1 (5 bases). Trimming removed 0 bases from V and 8 bases from J, with 13 bases in between. The germline CDR1 and CDR2 sequences are SEHNR and FQNEAQ (reference sequence). This CDR3 has 14 residues. The CDR3: CASSLAGLGTEAFF. CDR3 sequence (DNA): TGTGCCAGCAGCTTAGCGGGTTTGGGGACCGAAGCTTTCTTT.

The CDR3 nucleotides are TGTGCCAGCAGCTTAGGGGACCGTTATACGGAGCAGTACTTC. Translated, it gives CASSLGDRYTEQYF. The rearrangement links TRBV7-2 to TRBJ2-7, with D perhaps being TRBD1 or TRBD2 (5 bases each). V lost 1 base and J lost 7, with 14 bases in between. The CDR3 runs 14 residues. Germline CDR1 reads SGHTA; CDR2 reads FQGNSA.

This chain uses TRBV3-1 (or the pseudogene TRBV3-2) with TRBJ2-5; perhaps TRBD2 as D (5 bases). The CDR3 loop spans 14 amino acids. Between the trimmed V and J ends, which lost 3 bases and 3 bases, there was a span of 11 bases. From germline, CDR1 is LGHDT and CDR2 YNNKEL (reference sequence). The DNA for the CDR3 is TGTGCCAGCAGCCAGCTTAGCGTCGAAGAGACCCAGTACTTC. It encodes CASSQLSVEETQYF.

This clone has just one count. This chain links TRBV9 with TRBJ2-5; D uncertain. Germline CDR1 and CDR2: SGDLS and YYNGEE. The CDR3 is 13 amino acids. V was pared by 1 base and J by 4 bases, with 8 bases between. The CDR3 protein is CASSVIPGETQYF. The CDR3 DNA reads as TGTGCCAGCAGCGTAATACCGGGAGAGACCCAGTACTTC.

V is TRBV19 and J is TRBJ2-1; 11 nucleotides match TRBD2. The V gene's germline CDR1 is LNHDA and CDR2 SQIVND (reference sequence). The CDR3 runs 15 residues. V lost 5 bases to trimming and J lost 7 bases; unmatched junction nucleotides: 7. The CDR3: CASSFTSGSVNEQFF. CDR3 in DNA: TGTGCCAGTAGTTTTACTAGCGGGAGTGTGAATGAGCAGTTCTTC.

The gene calls are TRBV2 and TRBJ2-1; 10 bases map to TRBD2. Germline-derived CDR1 and CDR2 are SNHLY and FYNNEI. The CDR3 extends over 14 amino acids. Trimming cost V 6 bases and J 6 bases; bases outside gene matches: 5. CDR3 in DNA: TGTGCCAGCAGGGGGTGGACTAGCGGCAATGAGCAGTTCTTC. Translated, it gives CASRGWTSGNEQFF.

This clone appeared a few times. The sample carries other DNA sequences with the same CDR3. The chain couples TRBV5-1 to TRBJ2-3, with D possibly TRBD2 on 6 matching bases. The germline gives CDR1 SGHRS, CDR2 YFSETQ. V was pared by 3 bases and J by 0 bases, with 8 bases between. CDR3 length: 14 amino acids. Here the CDR3 reads CASSSGTSTDTQYF. The CDR3 DNA reads as TGCGCCAGCAGCTCTGGGACTAGCACAGATACGCAGTATTTT.

The chain is built from TRBV7-8 and TRBJ2-1; TRBD2 matches 10 bases. The germline gives CDR1 SGHVS, CDR2 FQNEAQ. V shed 3 bases, J shed 4 bases, and the junction held 0 bases outside the gene matches. The CDR3 covers 14 residues. CDR3 sequence: CASSFSGGYNEQFF. CDR3 DNA sequence: TGTGCCAGCAGCTTTAGCGGGGGGTACAATGAGCAGTTCTTC.

J is TRBJ1-2 and V is TRBV20-1; TRBD1 is a possible D gene (5 bases). The CDR3 contains 10 residues. Germline V CDR1 and CDR2: DFQATT, SNEGSKA (reference sequence). V lost 4 bases to trimming and J lost 8 bases, with 8 bases between them. CDR3 residues: CSAKGAGYTF. In nucleotides, the CDR3 is TGCAGTGCTAAAGGGGCGGGCTACACCTTC.

This clone has just one count. The DNA for the CDR3 is TGCGCCAGCAGCTTGGCAGGGGCGAACACAGATACGCAGTATTTT. As protein: CASSLAGANTDTQYF. V and J are TRBV5-1 and TRBJ2-3; D might be TRBD1 (6 bases). The CDR3 contains 15 residues. V shed 0 bases and J shed 2 bases, with 10 bases lying between them. Germline V gives CDR1 SGHRS, CDR2 YFSETQ.

The rearrangement links TRBV5-6 to TRBJ1-2; 7 nucleotides agree with TRBD1. Germline CDR1 SGHDT, CDR2 YYEEEE. V shed 4 bases, J shed 5 bases, and the junction held 8 bases outside the gene matches. The CDR3 consists of 14 residues. The CDR3 is CASSPGRGNYGYTF. CDR3 nucleotides: TGTGCCAGCAGCCCAGGCAGGGGGAATTATGGCTACACCTTC. The full variable domain, with the rest looked up from reference TRBV5-6 and TRBJ1-2, is DAGVTQSPTHLIKTRGQQVTLRCSPKSGHDTVSWYQQALGQGPQFIFQYYEEEERQRGNFPDRFSGHQFPNYSSELNVNALLLGDSALYLCASSPGRGNYGYTFGSGTRLTVV.

V gene TRBV12-5 combines with J gene TRBJ1-3, with TRBD1 as a possible D gene (6 bases). This CDR3 has 17 residues. Germline V gene lookup returns CDR1 LGHNT and CDR2 FRNRAP. The ends were cut back, 3 bases at V and 7 bases at J, with 22 bases in the middle. The CDR3 nucleotides are TGTGCTAGTGGTTTTGTTGGCGACAGGAACTGGTGGAACACCATATATTTT. Translation: CASGFVGDRNWWNTIYF.

The gene calls are TRBV19 and TRBJ2-7; no definite D call. V gave up 6 bases and J gave up 2 bases, with 11 bases separating them. The germline V gene encodes CDR1 LNHDA and CDR2 SQIVND (reference sequence). CDR3 size: 13 residues. The CDR3 DNA is TGTGCCAGTAGGGCCGTGGAGACCTACGAGCAGTACTTC. Its protein is CASRAVETYEQYF.

The rearrangement uses TRBV9 and TRBJ2-1; 7 nucleotides agree with TRBD1. Losses at the gene ends were 3 bases for V and 0 bases for J; bases not matched to a gene: 3. CDR1 and CDR2 (germline): SGDLS, YYNGEE. This CDR3 is 15 amino acids long. The CDR3 here is CASSATGSSYNEQFF. The CDR3 DNA reads TGTGCCAGCAGCGCGACAGGGAGCTCCTACAATGAGCAGTTCTTC.

This CDR3 is CASSLGEYEKLFF. The CDR3 nucleotides are TGTGCCAGCAGCTTAGGAGAGTATGAAAAACTGTTTTTT. This chain links TRBV7-9 with TRBJ1-4, with unresolved D. Germline V gene sequence: CDR1 SEHNR, CDR2 FQNEAQ (reference sequence). CDR3 length: 13 amino acids. Deletions cut 1 base from V and 6 bases from J, with 6 bases between.

The chain joins TRBV27 to TRBJ1-2; D may be TRBD1 (5 bases). The ends were cut back, 6 bases at V and 2 bases at J, with 13 bases in the middle. The CDR3 sequence is 14 residues long. From germline, CDR1 is MNHEY and CDR2 SMNVEV (reference sequence). CDR3 nucleotides: TGTGCCAGCAGGCCTGCTACAGGCAACTATGGCTACACCTTC. It encodes CASRPATGNYGYTF.

The chain is built from TRBV3-1 (or the pseudogene TRBV3-2) and TRBJ2-3, with D maybe TRBD2 (6 bases). Trimming pared 1 base from V and 6 bases from J, leaving 11 bases between. This CDR3 is built from 14 residues. The germline gives CDR1 LGHDT, CDR2 YNNKEL (reference sequence). The CDR3 reads CASSQVVGRDTQYF. As DNA, the CDR3 is TGTGCCAGCAGCCAAGTAGTTGGGAGGGATACGCAGTATTTT.

The chain is built from TRBV5-5 and TRBJ1-1; TRBD1 matches at 9 bases. V gave up 1 base and J gave up 1 base; unmatched junction bases: 11. The germline V gene encodes CDR1 SGHKS and CDR2 YYEKEE (reference sequence). CDR3 length: 18 residues. Here the CDR3 DNA reads TGTGCCAGCAGCTTGTTTTCGGGACAGGGTTTTACGAACACTGAAGCTTTCTTT. This codes for CASSLFSGQGFTNTEAFF.

This rearrangement joins TRBV29-1 to TRBJ1-1; 7 nucleotides agree with TRBD1. V lost 7 bases and J lost 0; bases outside the gene matches: 8. The CDR3 is 14 amino acids. From germline, CDR1 is SQVTM and CDR2 ANQGSEA. The CDR3 is CSALPGGVNTEAFF. The CDR3 DNA sequence: TGCAGCGCCCTCCCAGGGGGGGTGAACACTGAAGCTTTCTTT.

The CDR3 coding sequence is TGTGCCTGGAGTGTCATAGGGGATGGCTACACCTTC. Translation gives CAWSVIGDGYTF. The chain employs TRBV30 and TRBJ1-2; D is possibly TRBD1 (5 bases). Germline loops: CDR1 GTSNPN, CDR2 SVGIG (reference sequence). Trimming stripped 0 bases from V and 6 bases from J, with 8 bases between. CDR3 size: 12 residues.

The chain couples TRBV12-3 or TRBV12-4 to TRBJ1-2; the D is unclear. V dropped 9 bases and J dropped 3 bases, with 14 bases sitting between them. CDR3 length: 13 amino acids. In DNA, the CDR3 is TGTGCCAGTACGGACGTCGGGGACTATGGCTACACCTTC. Encoded protein: CASTDVGDYGYTF.

The chain uses TRBV5-1 and TRBJ2-3; 11 bases align to TRBD2. The CDR3 is 18 amino acids. The germline V gene has CDR1 SGHRS and CDR2 YFSETQ. Germline trimming cut 5 bases from V and 0 bases from J; bases unmatched to any gene: 11. DNA for the CDR3: TGCGCCAGCAGAACTAGCGGGGGCGGATTCCCTAGCACAGATACGCAGTATTTT. It encodes CASRTSGGGFPSTDTQYF.

The genes are TRBV6-6 and TRBJ1-1; D is unresolved. Trimming removed 7 bases from V and 0 bases from J, with 9 bases in between. This CDR3 is built from 13 residues. Germline V gene sequence: CDR1 MNHNY, CDR2 SVGAGI (reference sequence). DNA for the CDR3: TGTGCCAGCAACAGCCTTATGAACACTGAAGCTTTCTTT. It yields the protein CASNSLMNTEAFF.

The chain joins TRBV6-2 or TRBV6-3 to TRBJ2-5; D is unresolved. This CDR3 region has 13 residues. V lost 5 bases, J lost 3 bases, and 10 bases lay in between. Germline CDR1 and CDR2: MNHEY and SVGEGT. CDR3: CASSRSDKETQYF. The CDR3 DNA reads as TGTGCCAGCAGTCGATCAGATAAAGAGACCCAGTACTTC.

The V and J genes are TRBV4-3 and TRBJ1-2, with D perhaps TRBD1 (5 bases). Germline V gives CDR1 LGHNA, CDR2 YSLEER. V gave up 3 bases and J gave up 3 bases, with 20 bases separating them. The CDR3 length is 17 residues. CDR3 loop: CASSHLRGAGDDYGYTF. The CDR3 DNA sequence: TGCGCCAGCAGCCACCTGAGGGGCGCCGGCGACGACTATGGCTACACCTTC.